These T cell receptor beta chains were read from a single sample in a study of T cells after yellow fever vaccination. TCRdb reanalysed the 5' RACE reads using MiXCR and keeps one entry per CDR3 protein. The data contain 250,000 to 300,000 distinct CDR3 sequences, around 4.9% of them singletons. The specimen was CD4+ T cells sorted from PBMCs, collected on the day of the yellow fever booster vaccination. All receptors come from a young man who received the YFV17D yellow fever vaccine. CDR3s include the opening cysteine and the closing phenylalanine or tryptophan. A D gene is named only where the DNA matches it firmly. Part of the rows lack a size; the others show once, few, many or a class for expanded clones.

abundance: few; d_gene: -; j_gene: TRBJ2-5; v_gene: TRBV7-7; CDR3aa: CASSLVSGSGTQYF; CDR3nt: TGTGCTAGCAGCTTAGTTTCAGGGTCAGGGACCCAGTACTTC
abundance: many; d_gene: -; j_gene: TRBJ1-1; v_gene: TRBV19; CDR3aa: CASSTDRESEAFF; CDR3nt: TGTGCCAGTAGTACCGACAGAGAATCTGAAGCTTTCTTT
abundance: many; d_gene: -; j_gene: TRBJ2-1; v_gene: TRBV12-3/TRBV12-4; CDR3aa: CASNPRAGEQFF; CDR3nt: TGTGCCAGCAACCCCAGGGCGGGGGAGCAGTTCTTC
abundance: many; d_gene: -; j_gene: TRBJ1-2; v_gene: TRBV6-1; CDR3aa: CASTKDREGGYTF; CDR3nt: TGTGCCAGCACGAAAGACAGAGAAGGTGGCTACACCTTC
abundance: few; d_gene: TRBD2; j_gene: TRBJ2-4; v_gene: TRBV18; CDR3aa: CASSPLPGGAGLTKNIQYF; CDR3nt: TGTGCCAGCTCACCACTCCCCGGGGGGGCCGGATTAACCAAAAACATTCAGTACTTC
abundance: -; d_gene: TRBD2; j_gene: TRBJ2-3; v_gene: TRBV20-1; CDR3aa: CSAPLSGGGDTQYF; CDR3nt: TGCAGTGCTCCCCTTAGCGGGGGGGGGGATACGCAGTATTTT
abundance: few; d_gene: TRBD1; j_gene: TRBJ1-5; v_gene: TRBV7-9; CDR3aa: CASSSDRSYQPQHF; CDR3nt: TGTGCCAGCAGCTCGGACAGGTCCTATCAGCCCCAGCATTTT
abundance: -; d_gene: TRBD1; j_gene: TRBJ1-1; v_gene: TRBV7-8; CDR3aa: CASSVRDRTEAFF; CDR3nt: TGTGCCAGCAGCGTCCGGGACAGGACTGAAGCTTTCTTT
abundance: -; d_gene: TRBD2; j_gene: TRBJ2-2; v_gene: TRBV4-2; CDR3aa: CASSHPTGTSDTGELFF; CDR3nt: TGTGCCAGCAGCCATCCGACCGGGACTAGCGACACCGGGGAGCTGTTTTTT
abundance: -; d_gene: TRBD1; j_gene: TRBJ1-3; v_gene: TRBV29-1; CDR3aa: CSVAGTVSGNTIYF; CDR3nt: TGCAGCGTCGCCGGGACAGTCTCTGGAAACACCATATATTTT